Each of the 2 T cell receptor beta chains below was sequenced from the same sample in a study of CD4 T cells in relation to SARS-CoV-2 and coronaviruses. Sequencing used immunoSEQ multiplex PCR; TCRdb keeps in-frame clones, though not all of them. The sample has some 21,000 clones; 74% are singletons. Their recognized antigens are unknown. The unexposed donors gave CD4+ T cells in 2011-2018, prior to COVID-19. CD4+ T cells were isolated from the cells after roughly 11 days of culture. Material for sequencing was CD4+ T cells from PBMCs, cultured in vitro. These receptors were collected from a human donor in good health.

The chain carries TRBV10-1 and TRBJ2-2, with no clear D. CDR1 is WNHNN, CDR2 SYGVQD, per germline (reference sequence). Trimming shortened V by 5 bases and J by 6 bases, and 7 bases separated the two germline ends. This CDR3 contains 12 residues. The CDR3 region is CASSLWSGELFF. For the CDR3, the DNA is TGCGCCAGCAGTCTCTGGTCCGGGGAGCTGTTTTTT.

This clone has only one observation. This sequence joins TRBV7-9 and TRBJ1-4; 9 positions match TRBD1. The trim removed 4 bases at V and 5 bases at J, leaving 2 bases unmatched. In germline, CDR1 is SEHNR, CDR2 FQNEAQ (reference sequence). CDR3 length: 14 residues. CDR3 bases: TGTGCCAGCAGCTCCGGGACAGGGAATGAAAAACTGTTTTTT. This codes for CASSSGTGNEKLFF.